These 23 T cell receptor beta chains were all obtained from the same sample, sequenced in a study of blood T cell repertoires in COVID-19. Sequenced by immunoSEQ multiplex PCR; TCRdb stores in-frame clones only, minus some. The sample consists of 130,000 to 150,000 clones, roughly 84% of them appearing once. Sequences were obtained from PBMCs or T cells enriched from blood (not recorded which). These receptors all come from a man between 35 and 55 years old with acute COVID-19.

V gene TRBV6-5 combines with J gene TRBJ2-7, with 10 nucleotides matching TRBD2. CDR3 length equals 15 residues. Germline trimming cut 5 bases from V and 0 bases from J; bases unmatched to any gene: 4. Germline V gives CDR1 MNHEY, CDR2 SVGAGI. CDR3 coding DNA: TGTGCCAGCAGTATTAGCGGGGGGAGCTCCTACGAGCAGTACTTC. Encoded protein: CASSISGGSSYEQYF.

The chain carries TRBV6-2 or TRBV6-3 and TRBJ1-5; 7 bases are a match to TRBD1. Germline CDR1 is MNHEY and CDR2 is SVGEGT. J lost 3 bases, V lost 2 bases, and 7 bases had no gene match. CDR3 size: 16 residues. CDR3 residues: CASSYKLGQLNQPQHF. In nucleotides, the CDR3 is TGTGCCAGCAGTTACAAGCTGGGACAGCTCAATCAGCCCCAGCATTTT.

The CDR3 region is CASTSLGGDEQYF. The DNA for the CDR3 is TGTGCCAGCACTTCCCTGGGAGGGGACGAGCAGTACTTC. The gene calls are TRBV25-1 and TRBJ2-7, with TRBD2 matching 7 bases. Germline V gene data show CDR1 as MGHDK and CDR2 as SYGVNS. With 7 bases clipped from V and 5 bases from J, the junction kept 8 bases outside the gene matches. The CDR3 consists of 13 residues.

This clone was counted only a few times. This chain connects TRBV2 to TRBJ1-1; no clear D gene. Trimming pared 4 bases from V and 2 bases from J, leaving 8 bases between. The germline V gene has CDR1 SNHLY and CDR2 FYNNEI. The CDR3 totals 13 residues. DNA for the CDR3: TGTGCCAGCAGTGTTTCCCATAACACTGAAGCTTTCTTT. Amino acid sequence: CASSVSHNTEAFF.

The V call is TRBV6-5, the J call TRBJ2-7, with TRBD2 matching 8 bases. This CDR3 contains 13 residues. J lost 6 bases, V lost 5 bases, and 6 bases had no gene match. Germline-derived CDR1 and CDR2 are MNHEY and SVGAGI. DNA for the CDR3: TGTGCCAGCAGTCCGGGGGGGCTGATCGAGCAGTACTTC. Translation: CASSPGGLIEQYF.

The chain uses TRBV5-6 and TRBJ2-5, with D possibly matching TRBD1 (5 bases). This CDR3 is 18 amino acids long. The V gene's germline CDR1 is SGHDT and CDR2 YYEEEE. Trimming took 5 bases from V and 4 from J, leaving 27 bases between them. CDR3 nucleotide sequence: TGTGCCAGCAGTACAGGTACATGGAAGGACGGGCAACTAGAGACCCAGTACTTC. The encoded protein is CASSTGTWKDGQLETQYF.

The chain combines TRBV7-8 with TRBJ1-5; D gene uncertain. The germline CDR1 and CDR2 sequences are SGHVS and FQNEAQ. Trimming removed 5 bases from V and 5 bases from J, with 10 bases in between. This CDR3 comprises 13 residues. The DNA of the CDR3 is TGTGCCAGCAGCCATCAGTACGATCAGCCCCAGCATTTT. This encodes CASSHQYDQPQHF.

The rearrangement joins TRBV6-5 to TRBJ2-1, with 10 positions matching TRBD1. V gave up 5 bases and J gave up 5 bases; unmatched junction bases: 6. CDR3 size: 15 residues. Germline assignment: CDR1 MNHEY and CDR2 SVGAGI. The DNA of the CDR3 is TGTGCCAGCAGTCCCAGGACAGGGGGAAACAATGAGCAGTTCTTC. Protein: CASSPRTGGNNEQFF.

The chain couples TRBV7-7 to TRBJ2-1, with 13 bases matching TRBD2. Trimming cost V 2 bases and J 0 bases; bases outside gene matches: 7. Germline V gene sequence: CDR1 SSHAT, CDR2 FNYEAQ (reference sequence). The CDR3 spans 19 residues. The CDR3 sequence: CASSLRGTSGESSYNEQFF. CDR3 coding DNA: TGTGCCAGCAGCTTACGGGGGACTAGCGGGGAAAGCTCCTACAATGAGCAGTTCTTC.

The genes are TRBV6-2 or TRBV6-3 and TRBJ1-1; D may be TRBD1 (6 bases). CDR3 length equals 14 residues. In germline, CDR1 is MNHEY, CDR2 SVGEGT. Trimming stripped 6 bases from V and 5 bases from J, with 16 bases between. CDR3 in DNA: TGTGCCAGCAGCCCCGGGGGGCTGCTTACTGAAGCTTTCTTT. Translation gives CASSPGGLLTEAFF.

The chain uses TRBV10-3 and TRBJ2-2; 8 positions match TRBD1. CDR1 and CDR2 (germline): ENHRY, SYGVKD. The junction had 6 bases not matched to a gene; V was cut back by 2 bases and J by 7 bases. The CDR3 is 15 residues long. CDR3 protein: CAISETDRDVGELFF. CDR3 DNA: TGTGCCATCAGTGAGACGGACAGGGATGTCGGGGAGCTGTTTTTT.

The chain is built from TRBV9 and TRBJ2-5, with 15 nucleotides matching TRBD2. The ends lost 0 bases at V and 7 bases at J; junction bases unmatched: 7. Germline V CDR1 and CDR2: SGDLS, YYNGEE. The CDR3 extends over 17 amino acids. As DNA, the CDR3 is TGTGCCAGCAGCGTAGGTCGGACTAGCGGGGGGGCGGGGACCCAGTACTTC. Protein sequence: CASSVGRTSGGAGTQYF.

V gene TRBV4-1 combines with J gene TRBJ1-1, with TRBD1 identical over 7 bases. The CDR3 sequence is 18 residues long. From germline, CDR1 is MGHRA and CDR2 YSYEKL. The J segment lost 1 base and the V segment lost 1 base, leaving 12 bases of the junction unmatched. The CDR3 sequence is CASSQVLSRDSSNTEAFF. The CDR3 DNA follows: TGCGCCAGCAGCCAAGTTCTTTCGCGGGACAGCTCGAACACTGAAGCTTTCTTT.

This chain connects TRBV19 to TRBJ1-1; TRBD1 is a possible D gene (5 bases). V shed 1 base and J shed 11 bases, with 20 bases lying between them. Germline V gene data show CDR1 as LNHDA and CDR2 as SQIVND (reference sequence). This CDR3 spans 15 amino acids. CDR3 in DNA: TGTGCCAGTAGTATAGGGCCCTCGGGGGTGTCGCTGGCTTTCTTT. Translation gives CASSIGPSGVSLAFF. The full variable domain, in which reference TRBV19 and TRBJ1-1 provide the parts outside the CDR3, is DGGITQSPKYLFRKEGQNVTLSCEQNLNHDAMYWYRQDPGQGLRLIYYSQIVNDFQKGDIAEGYSVSREKKESFPLTVTSAQKNPTAFYLCASSIGPSGVSLAFFGQGTRLTVV.

The V call is TRBV6-5, the J call TRBJ1-5, with a possible D match to TRBD1 (5 bases). The V gene lost 5 bases and the J gene lost 6 bases, with 14 bases spanning the gap. In germline, CDR1 is MNHEY, CDR2 SVGAGI. The CDR3 is made up of 14 amino acids. CDR3 in amino acids: CASSPRGRSQPQHF. CDR3 nucleotide sequence: TGTGCCAGCAGTCCAAGGGGTCGAAGTCAGCCCCAGCATTTT.

The chain links TRBV6-2 or TRBV6-3 to TRBJ1-1, with D possibly matching TRBD1 (6 bases). The CDR3 spans 12 residues. V was cut by 6 bases and J by 4 bases, with 9 bases left in between. The germline V gene encodes CDR1 MNHEY and CDR2 SVGEGT. The CDR3 nucleotides read TGTGCCAGCAGCGGACAGTTCACTGAAGCTTTCTTT. Its protein product is CASSGQFTEAFF.

V gene TRBV7-6 combines with J gene TRBJ2-3; TRBD1 is a possible D gene (5 bases). Per the germline V gene, CDR1 is SGHVS and CDR2 is FNYEAQ. This CDR3 is 17 amino acids long. The ends were cut back, 0 bases at V and 4 bases at J, with 17 bases in the middle. The CDR3 nucleotides read TGTGCCAGCAGCTTAGCGCTAGGTCAGGGTCGGGCAGATACGCAGTATTTT. Translation: CASSLALGQGRADTQYF. Full variable domain (rest looked up from reference TRBV7-6 and TRBJ2-3): GAGVSQSPRYKVTKRGQDVALRCDPISGHVSLYWYRQALGQGPEFLTYFNYEAQQDKSGLPNDRFSAERPEGSISTLTIQRTEQRDSAMYRCASSLALGQGRADTQYFGPGTRLTVL.

This clone has just a few counts. This chain joins TRBV15 and TRBJ2-3; D not certain. CDR1 and CDR2 (germline): LNHNV, YYDKDF (reference sequence). Trimming took off 1 base at V and 0 bases at J, with 8 bases between the two ends. This CDR3 is 15 amino acids long. The CDR3 loop reads CATSRGFPSTDTQYF. In DNA, the CDR3 is TGTGCCACCAGCAGAGGTTTCCCTAGCACAGATACGCAGTATTTT.

The chain combines TRBV7-2 with TRBJ1-4; D gene uncertain. V was shortened by 6 bases and J by 8 bases, with 16 bases between the two germline ends. There are 14 residues in the CDR3. Germline CDR1 reads SGHTA; CDR2 reads FQGNSA. This chain's CDR3 is CASSLRGQSEKLFF. CDR3 nucleotide sequence: TGTGCCAGCAGTCTCCGCGGGCAGTCGGAAAAACTGTTTTTT.

The chain uses TRBV28 and TRBJ2-6; a possible D gene is TRBD2 (5 bases). Trimming took off 3 bases at V and 0 bases at J, with 6 bases between the two ends. Germline CDR1 and CDR2: MDHEN and SYDVKM. The CDR3 spans 15 residues. CDR3 in DNA: TGTGCCAGCAGTTTTGGAGGCTCTGGGGCCAACGTCCTGACTTTC. Protein: CASSFGGSGANVLTF.

V usage is TRBV10-3 and J usage is TRBJ1-3; tentatively, D is TRBD1 (5 bases). The CDR3 consists of 17 residues. The V end lost 5 bases, the J end lost 0 bases, and 17 bases lay between the germline ends. The germline CDR1 and CDR2 sequences are ENHRY and SYGVKD. The chain's CDR3 is CAISPSVAGGSGNTIYF. CDR3 coding DNA: TGTGCCATCAGTCCCAGTGTCGCCGGGGGCTCTGGAAACACCATATATTTT.

The chain combines TRBV28 with TRBJ2-3; 9 positions agree with TRBD2. The CDR3 spans 19 residues. J gave up 0 bases and V 6 bases, and 16 bases lay outside the gene matches. Germline CDR1 is MDHEN and CDR2 is SYDVKM. The CDR3 bases are TGTGCCAGCAGGGCAAGGGGAGCGGGGGGACCTTATAGCACAGATACGCAGTATTTT. Translated, it gives CASRARGAGGPYSTDTQYF.

V gene TRBV10-3 combines with J gene TRBJ2-5; 7 nucleotides align to TRBD2. Germline CDR1 and CDR2: ENHRY and SYGVKD. Unmatched junction bases numbered 5, after V lost 0 bases and J lost 4 bases. The CDR3 has 15 amino acids. DNA of the CDR3: TGTGCCATCAGTGAGTCTCGCGGGAGAGGAGAGACCCAGTACTTC. Protein product: CAISESRGRGETQYF.